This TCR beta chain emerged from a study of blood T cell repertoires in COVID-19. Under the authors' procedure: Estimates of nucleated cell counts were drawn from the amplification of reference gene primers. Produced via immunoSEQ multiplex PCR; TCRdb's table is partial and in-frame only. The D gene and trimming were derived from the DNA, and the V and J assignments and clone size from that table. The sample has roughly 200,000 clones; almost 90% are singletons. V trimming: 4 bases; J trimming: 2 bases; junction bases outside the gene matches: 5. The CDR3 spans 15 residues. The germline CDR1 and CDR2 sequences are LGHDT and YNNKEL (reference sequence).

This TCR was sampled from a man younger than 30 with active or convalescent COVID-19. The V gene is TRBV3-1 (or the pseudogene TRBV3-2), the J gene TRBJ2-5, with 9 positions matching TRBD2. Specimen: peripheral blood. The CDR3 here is CASSPTSGSQETQYF. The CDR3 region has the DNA TGTGCCAGCAGCCCGACTAGCGGTTCACAAGAGACCCAGTACTTC.